Presented here are 8 T cell receptor beta chains from one specimen sequenced in a study of T-cell reconstitution after alpha-beta-depleted transplantation in children. Molecular barcoding with unique molecular identifiers was used for the TCRbeta library. TCRdb reprocessed the PCR reads with MiXCR, giving one entry per CDR3 protein. Found here are about 200,000 distinct CDR3 sequences, about 8.4% of them singletons; the top ten hold about 40%. Here the sequenced sample was PBMCs, mostly from graft donor cells, taken 360 days after TCRalphabeta/CD19-depleted stem cell transplant. The receptors were sampled from a male patient under 10 years old who had a stem cell transplant for acute myeloid leukemia, so the T cells may come from the graft donor.

This clonotype occurred many times. The chain is built from TRBV15 and TRBJ1-1; D may be TRBD1 (5 bases). Between the trimmed V and J ends, which lost 1 base and 11 bases, there was a span of 14 bases. The CDR3 has 13 amino acids. Germline V gene data show CDR1 as LNHNV and CDR2 as YYDKDF (reference sequence). The chain's CDR3 is CATSRVRGPAAFF. CDR3 sequence (DNA): TGTGCCACCAGCAGAGTACGGGGCCCGGCCGCTTTCTTT.

In its sample, this clonotype was seen many times. This chain joins TRBV6-1 and TRBJ2-2; 11 positions match TRBD2. From germline, CDR1 is MNHNS and CDR2 SASEGT. This CDR3 spans 16 amino acids. Unmatched junction bases numbered 10, after V lost 6 bases and J lost 7 bases. The CDR3: CASRNPTSGGVGELFF. The CDR3 nucleotides read TGTGCCAGCAGGAACCCCACTAGCGGGGGAGTCGGGGAGCTGTTTTTT.

The V gene is TRBV20-1, the J gene TRBJ2-3, with 8 bases that match TRBD2. CDR1 and CDR2 (germline): DFQATT, SNEGSKA (reference sequence). This CDR3 contains 14 residues. The V and J ends lost 4 bases and 1 base, in that order; junction bases with no gene match: 4. DNA for the CDR3: TGCAGTGCTAAGCTTAGCGGGGGCACAGATACGCAGTATTTT. This codes for CSAKLSGGTDTQYF.

The rearrangement links TRBV2 to TRBJ2-1, with 13 bases fitting TRBD2. Per the germline V gene, CDR1 is SNHLY and CDR2 is FYNNEI. V trimming: 4 bases; J trimming: 6 bases; junction bases outside the gene matches: 9. The CDR3 extends over 17 amino acids. CDR3 in DNA: TGTGCCAGCAGTGCCGCCCCGACTAGCGGGAGGCTCAATGAGCAGTTCTTC. Amino acid sequence: CASSAAPTSGRLNEQFF.

This clonotype was seen only a few times. The chain links TRBV5-1 to TRBJ2-2; D may be TRBD2 (5 bases). Per the germline V gene, CDR1 is SGHRS and CDR2 is YFSETQ. The CDR3 totals 18 residues. V lost 3 bases and J lost 1, with 19 bases in between. Written as DNA, the CDR3 is TGCGCCAGCAGCTCAACACCCTCTAGCTGGGGGAACACCGGGGAGCTGTTTTTT. This encodes CASSSTPSSWGNTGELFF.

In its sample, this clonotype was seen many times. The chain employs TRBV3-1 and TRBJ1-5; D is possibly TRBD1 (6 bases). Germline V gene data show CDR1 as LGHDT and CDR2 as YNNKEL (reference sequence). Trimming removed 0 bases at V and 6 bases at J, with 9 bases between. The CDR3 sequence is 14 residues long. The chain's CDR3 is CASSQDPRGQPQHF. The CDR3 coding sequence is TGTGCCAGCAGCCAAGATCCCAGGGGTCAGCCCCAGCATTTT.

This clonotype occurred many times. The V call is TRBV19, the J call TRBJ2-7; TRBD2 might be the D (5 bases). The CDR3 totals 15 residues. V lost 10 bases and J 3 bases, leaving 22 bases between the germline ends. CDR1 and CDR2 (germline): LNHDA, SQIVND (reference sequence). As DNA, the CDR3 is TGTGCCACAACACTAGACCGCGTCGCCTGCTACGAGCAGTACTTC. This sequence encodes CATTLDRVACYEQYF. The variable domain in full, with the rest retrieved from reference TRBV19 and TRBJ2-7, is DGGITQSPKYLFRKEGQNVTLSCEQNLNHDAMYWYRQDPGQGLRLIYYSQIVNDFQKGDIAEGYSVSREKKESFPLTVTSAQKNPTAFYLCATTLDRVACYEQYFGPGTRLTVT.

In its sample, this clonotype was seen many times. This rearrangement joins TRBV24-1 to TRBJ2-3; no clear D gene. The germline V gene has CDR1 KGHDR and CDR2 SFDVKD. The CDR3 is 12 residues long. The germline V and J ends were trimmed by 5 bases and 4 bases, with 6 bases remaining between them. The CDR3 here is CATSGSADTQYF. The CDR3 nucleotides read TGTGCCACCAGTGGGAGCGCAGATACGCAGTATTTT.